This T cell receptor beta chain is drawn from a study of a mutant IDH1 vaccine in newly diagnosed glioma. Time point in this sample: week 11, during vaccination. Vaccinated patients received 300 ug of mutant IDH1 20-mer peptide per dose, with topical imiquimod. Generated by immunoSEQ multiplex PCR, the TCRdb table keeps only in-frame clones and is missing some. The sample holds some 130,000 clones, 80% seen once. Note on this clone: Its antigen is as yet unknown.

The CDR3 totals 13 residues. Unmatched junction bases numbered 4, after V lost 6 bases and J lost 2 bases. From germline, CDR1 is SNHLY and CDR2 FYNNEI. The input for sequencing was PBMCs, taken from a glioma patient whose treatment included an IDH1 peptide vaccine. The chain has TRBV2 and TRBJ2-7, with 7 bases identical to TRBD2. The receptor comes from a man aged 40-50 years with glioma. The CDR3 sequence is CASSRGSPYEQYF. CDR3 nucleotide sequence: TGTGCCAGCAGCCGCGGGAGTCCCTACGAGCAGTACTTC.